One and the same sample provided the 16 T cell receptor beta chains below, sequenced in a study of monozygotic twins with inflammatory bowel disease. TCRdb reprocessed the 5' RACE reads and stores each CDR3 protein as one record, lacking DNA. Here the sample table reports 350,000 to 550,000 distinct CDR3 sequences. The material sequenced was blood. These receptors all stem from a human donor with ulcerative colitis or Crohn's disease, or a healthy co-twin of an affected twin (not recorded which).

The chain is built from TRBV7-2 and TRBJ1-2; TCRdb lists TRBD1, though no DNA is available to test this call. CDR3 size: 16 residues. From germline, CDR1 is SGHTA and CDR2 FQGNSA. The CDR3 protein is CASIRQPRQSPYGYTF.

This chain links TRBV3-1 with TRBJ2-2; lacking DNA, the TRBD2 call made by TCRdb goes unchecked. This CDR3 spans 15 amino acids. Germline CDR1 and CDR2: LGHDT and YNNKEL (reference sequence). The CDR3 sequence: CASSQRGAVTGELFF. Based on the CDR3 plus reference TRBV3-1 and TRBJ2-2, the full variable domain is DTAVSQTPKYLVTQMGNDKSIKCEQNLGHDTMYWYKQDSKKFLKIMFSYNNKELIINETVPNRFSPKSPDKAHLNLHINSLELGDSAVYFCASSQRGAVTGELFFGEGSRLTVL.

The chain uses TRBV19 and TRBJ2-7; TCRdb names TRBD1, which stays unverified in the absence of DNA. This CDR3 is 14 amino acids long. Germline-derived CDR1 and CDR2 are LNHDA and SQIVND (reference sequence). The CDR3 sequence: CASSPGQDFYEQYF.

The CDR3 loop reads CASSIGQGIADEQFF. V is TRBV5-1 and J is TRBJ2-1; TCRdb reports TRBD1, a call that lacks DNA to check it against. From germline, CDR1 is SGHRS and CDR2 YFSETQ. The length of the CDR3 is 15 residues.

This CDR3 reads CASSFSGGAEEKLFF. This chain uses TRBV27 with TRBJ1-4; the TCRdb call, TRBD1, lacks DNA for checking. From germline, CDR1 is MNHEY and CDR2 SMNVEV (reference sequence). CDR3 length: 15 amino acids.

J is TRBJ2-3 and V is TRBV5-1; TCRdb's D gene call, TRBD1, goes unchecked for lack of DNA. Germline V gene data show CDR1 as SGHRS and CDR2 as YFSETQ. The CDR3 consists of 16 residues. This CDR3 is CASSFGEGGITDTQYF.

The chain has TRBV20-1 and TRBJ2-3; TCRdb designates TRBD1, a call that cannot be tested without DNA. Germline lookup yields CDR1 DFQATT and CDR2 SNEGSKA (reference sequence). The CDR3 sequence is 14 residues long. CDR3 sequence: CSASQRGATDTQYF.

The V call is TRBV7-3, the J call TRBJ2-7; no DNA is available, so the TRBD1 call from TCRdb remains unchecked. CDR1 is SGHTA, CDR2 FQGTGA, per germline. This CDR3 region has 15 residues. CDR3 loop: CASSLMPGMSYEQYF.

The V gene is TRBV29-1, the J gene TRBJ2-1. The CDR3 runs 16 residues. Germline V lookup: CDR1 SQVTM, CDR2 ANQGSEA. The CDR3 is CSVEDEAKSSYNEQFF.

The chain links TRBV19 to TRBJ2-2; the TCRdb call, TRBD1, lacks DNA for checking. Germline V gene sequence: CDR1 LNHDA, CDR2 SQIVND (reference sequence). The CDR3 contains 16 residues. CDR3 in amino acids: CASSISLTGSVGELFF. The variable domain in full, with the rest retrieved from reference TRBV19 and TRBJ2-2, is DGGITQSPKYLFRKEGQNVTLSCEQNLNHDAMYWYRQDPGQGLRLIYYSQIVNDFQKGDIAEGYSVSREKKESFPLTVTSAQKNPTAFYLCASSISLTGSVGELFFGEGSRLTVL.

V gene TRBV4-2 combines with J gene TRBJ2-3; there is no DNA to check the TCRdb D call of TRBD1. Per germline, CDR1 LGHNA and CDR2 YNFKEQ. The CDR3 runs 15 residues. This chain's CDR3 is CASSQEGLGAGTQYF.

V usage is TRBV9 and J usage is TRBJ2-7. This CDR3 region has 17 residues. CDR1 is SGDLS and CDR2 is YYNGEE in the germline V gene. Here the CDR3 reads CASSVGHSQTYSYEQYF.

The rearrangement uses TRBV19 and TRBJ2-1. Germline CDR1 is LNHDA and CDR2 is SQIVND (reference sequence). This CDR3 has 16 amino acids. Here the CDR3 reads CASSMSEYGDYNEQFF.

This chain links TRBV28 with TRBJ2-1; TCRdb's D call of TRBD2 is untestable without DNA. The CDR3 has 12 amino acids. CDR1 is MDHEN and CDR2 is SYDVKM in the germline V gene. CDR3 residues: CATSGTYNEQFF.

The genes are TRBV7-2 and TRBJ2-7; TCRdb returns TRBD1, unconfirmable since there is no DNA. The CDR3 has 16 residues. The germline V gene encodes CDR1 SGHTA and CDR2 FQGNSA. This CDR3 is CASSFTLDNSGVEQYF.

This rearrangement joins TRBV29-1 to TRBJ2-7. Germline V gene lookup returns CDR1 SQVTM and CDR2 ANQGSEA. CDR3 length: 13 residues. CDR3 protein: CSVVTYSSYEQYF.